Listed below are T cell receptor beta chains from one sample, sequenced in a study of a mutant IDH1 vaccine in newly diagnosed glioma. Assay used: immunoSEQ multiplex PCR; TCRdb lists only in-frame clones, some missing. Of approximately 76,000 clones in the sample, 91% were seen once. What these receptors recognize is not known. The sample consisted of PBMCs, taken from a glioma patient whose treatment included an IDH1 peptide vaccine. All receptors come from a woman between 50 and 59 years old with glioma. Each CDR3 is given with its conserved first and last residue. Fields, in order: J gene, V gene, CDR3 protein.

J: TRBJ2-7; V: TRBV5-4; CDR3: CASSPPQGEQYF
J: TRBJ1-6; V: TRBV30; CDR3: CAWNPRVGSYNSPLHF
J: TRBJ2-3; V: TRBV9; CDR3: CASSVATDISTDTQYF
J: TRBJ1-1; V: TRBV4-2; CDR3: CASSLGGRPEAFF
J: TRBJ2-5; V: TRBV29-1; CDR3: CSASLRETQYF
J: TRBJ2-1; V: TRBV9; CDR3: CASSPRGSSGSNEQFF
J: TRBJ2-7; V: TRBV6-6; CDR3: CASSYPLGTSIYEQYF
J: TRBJ1-1; V: TRBV12-5; CDR3: CASVGGGGTEAFF
J: TRBJ1-2; V: TRBV15; CDR3: CATSRDLGPINGYTF
J: TRBJ1-2; V: TRBV6-1; CDR3: CASSELGQGAYGYTF
J: TRBJ1-2; V: TRBV30; CDR3: CAWSVVGGYTF
J: TRBJ2-7; V: TRBV7-9; CDR3: CASSQGTGGQYF
J: TRBJ2-7; V: TRBV27; CDR3: CASSLRGEQYF
J: TRBJ2-1; V: TRBV28; CDR3: CASSSYSRVNEQFF
J: TRBJ2-7; V: TRBV5-1; CDR3: CASSLWSGSSYEQYF
J: TRBJ2-1; V: TRBV9; CDR3: CASSVLAGGREQFF
J: TRBJ2-7; V: TRBV7-6; CDR3: CASSPRTGAYEQYF
J: TRBJ1-5; V: TRBV7-8; CDR3: CASSPGQIQPQHF
J: TRBJ2-5; V: TRBV7-9; CDR3: CASNLRGSPQETQYF
J: TRBJ2-7; V: TRBV27; CDR3: CASFDGRAGEQYF
J: TRBJ2-7; V: TRBV10-3; CDR3: CAISERETGGYEQYF
J: TRBJ2-3; V: TRBV7-9; CDR3: CASSSTRGSGRITDTQYF
J: TRBJ2-3; V: TRBV7-9; CDR3: CASSLAGEDTQYF
J: TRBJ2-5; V: TRBV15; CDR3: CATSSGWETQYF
J: TRBJ2-7; V: TRBV7-2; CDR3: CASSLGGGTSGGYEQYF
J: TRBJ2-2; V: TRBV7-2; CDR3: CASSFSRTPGELFF
J: TRBJ2-1; V: TRBV29-1; CDR3: CSVEVTGGNYNEQFF
J: TRBJ2-3; V: TRBV28; CDR3: CASSFLSSATTDTQYF
J: TRBJ1-4; V: TRBV10-2; CDR3: CASSDGGGRGTTNEKLFF
J: TRBJ2-7; V: TRBV6-5; CDR3: CASRDRATYEQYF
J: TRBJ1-6; V: TRBV30; CDR3: CAWTRTANSPLHF
J: TRBJ1-4; V: TRBV5-1; CDR3: CASSRAGREKLFF
J: TRBJ1-1; V: TRBV11-2; CDR3: CASSFNRDTEAFF
J: TRBJ2-7; V: TRBV9; CDR3: CASSSRDRAHEQYF
J: TRBJ2-7; V: TRBV9; CDR3: CASSATRGDYEQYF